These 15 T cell receptor beta chains came from one sample sequenced in a study of blood T cells in healthy people across ages. It was with a sample-barcoded 5' primer and a J-beta primer mix that a second PCR of roughly 6 to 11 cycles was run. TCRdb ran MiXCR on the 5' RACE reads and lists one entry per CDR3 protein. Of some 730,000 distinct CDR3 sequences listed, 22% are singletons. Sequenced: blood. Receptors originate from a man in his 70s in good health.

This clonotype came up a few times. This chain links TRBV9 with TRBJ1-1; D not resolved. The length of the CDR3 is 14 residues. Germline CDR1 reads SGDLS; CDR2 reads YYNGEE. Between the trimmed V and J ends, which lost 2 bases and 4 bases, there was a span of 12 bases. CDR3 nucleotide sequence: TGTGCCAGCAGCGTGGGAGGAGGTTTCACTGAAGCTTTCTTT. It is translated as CASSVGGGFTEAFF.

This clonotype was detected a few times. The chain joins TRBV20-1 to TRBJ1-5; D is unresolved. The CDR3 runs 12 residues. Germline V gene lookup returns CDR1 DFQATT and CDR2 SNEGSKA (reference sequence). V lost 5 bases and J 6 bases, leaving 11 bases between the germline ends. CDR3 in amino acids: CSALGLAQPQHF. The CDR3 DNA sequence: TGCAGTGCTTTGGGCCTAGCTCAGCCCCAGCATTTT.

The chain recombines TRBV12-3 or TRBV12-4 with TRBJ2-5; D not resolved. CDR3 size: 13 residues. Trimming removed 10 bases from V and 5 bases from J, with 17 bases in between. The CDR3 region is CAIKFGSRETQYF. The DNA of the CDR3 is TGTGCCATCAAATTTGGATCTCGCGAGACCCAGTACTTC.

This chain connects TRBV6-6 to TRBJ2-5; unclear D gene. The J call may be in error: the DNA end matches TRBJ2-7 better. Germline-derived CDR1 and CDR2 are MNHNY and SVGAGI (reference sequence). The CDR3 is 13 residues long. This CDR3 is CASSRSKGYEQYV. The CDR3 nucleotides read TGTGCCAGCAGTCGTTCGAAAGGCTACGAGCAGTACGTC.

The sample holds a few counts of this clonotype. The chain is built from TRBV7-7 and TRBJ2-5; D is tentatively TRBD1 or TRBD2 (5 bases each). Trimming removed 1 base at V and 2 bases at J, with 11 bases between. CDR3 length: 15 residues. The germline CDR1 and CDR2 sequences are SSHAT and FNYEAQ (reference sequence). This CDR3 is CASSLGGSVQETQYF. The CDR3 region has the DNA TGTGCCAGCAGCTTAGGGGGGTCCGTTCAAGAGACCCAGTACTTC.

This clonotype came up a few times. The J gene is TRBJ1-2, the V gene TRBV20-1; no clear D. V was cut by 3 bases and J by 6 bases, with 17 bases left in between. The CDR3 spans 14 residues. CDR1 and CDR2 from the germline V gene are DFQATT and SNEGSKA (reference sequence). CDR3 loop: CSASGGSVVDGYTF. CDR3 in DNA: TGCAGTGCTAGCGGAGGATCTGTCGTCGATGGCTACACCTTC.

This clonotype appeared a few times. The V gene is TRBV3-1, the J gene TRBJ1-6; the match to TRBD1 covers 7 bases. Germline-derived CDR1 and CDR2 are LGHDT and YNNKEL (reference sequence). J was trimmed by 7 bases and V by 2 bases; bases with no gene match: 2. There are 14 residues in the CDR3. The DNA of the CDR3 is TGTGCCAGCAGCCAACAGGACAGGAATTCACCCCTCCACTTT. It is translated as CASSQQDRNSPLHF.

This clonotype was detected only once. The chain couples TRBV27 to TRBJ2-7; TRBD2 might be the D (5 bases). CDR3 length: 14 amino acids. Deletions cut 6 bases from V and 0 bases from J, with 12 bases between. Germline CDR1 is MNHEY and CDR2 is SMNVEV (reference sequence). In DNA, the CDR3 is TGTGCCAGCAGATTAGCCGGGGTCTCCTACGAGCAGTACTTC. Protein product: CASRLAGVSYEQYF.

This clonotype has only a few counts. At one boundary the junction diverges from the germline segment, which might be a read error. V and J are TRBV5-1 and TRBJ2-1; a possible D gene is TRBD1 (6 bases). The CDR3 extends over 13 amino acids. Germline CDR1 SGHRS, CDR2 YFSETQ. CDR3 sequence (DNA): TGCGCCAGCAGCTTGGAGGTGGGGGCGATACTGCTCTTC. Its translation is CASSLEVGAILLF.

This clonotype turned up a few times. The chain recombines TRBV12-3 or TRBV12-4 with TRBJ2-1, with D uncertain. The CDR3 is 14 residues long. V was pared by 0 bases and J by 2 bases, with 5 bases between. The CDR3 loop is CASSLAAPYNEQFF. The CDR3 DNA sequence: TGTGCCAGCAGTTTAGCGGCACCCTACAATGAGCAGTTCTTC.

This clonotype was counted a few times. The chain carries TRBV12-3 or TRBV12-4 and TRBJ1-5; D unresolved. This CDR3 comprises 14 residues. V gave up 1 base and J gave up 3 bases, with 7 bases separating them. The CDR3 sequence is CASSLVGLNQPQHF. The CDR3 nucleotides are TGTGCCAGCAGTTTAGTAGGACTCAATCAGCCCCAGCATTTT.

This clonotype was observed a few times. This rearrangement joins TRBV10-3 to TRBJ2-1, with 7 bases lining up with TRBD2. There are 16 residues in the CDR3. CDR1 is ENHRY, CDR2 SYGVKD, per germline. V lost 4 bases to trimming and J lost 5 bases; unmatched junction nucleotides: 11. In DNA, the CDR3 is TGTGCCATCAGTGCAACTCGGGAGGTCTGGGACAATGAGCAGTTCTTC. Protein: CAISATREVWDNEQFF.

On this clonotype: It is likely a read error, because the conserved phenylalanine at the end of the CDR3 is missing. The chain is built from TRBV2 and TRBJ1-5; D is possibly TRBD1 (6 bases). This CDR3 is built from 13 residues. The V end lost 7 bases, the J end lost 7 bases, and 14 bases lay between the germline ends. Germline CDR1 and CDR2: SNHLY and FYNNEI. The CDR3 coding sequence is TGTGCCAGCAACAGGGAGGACGAGCAGCCCCAGCATCTT. Translating gives CASNREDEQPQHL.

This clonotype was recorded a few times. The chain combines TRBV10-2 with TRBJ2-5; no reliable D call. CDR3 length: 14 residues. Trimming cost V 0 bases and J 7 bases, with 12 bases left between them. Per the germline V gene, CDR1 is WSHSY and CDR2 is SAAADI. The CDR3 sequence: CASSESSPSATQYF. CDR3 DNA: TGCGCCAGCAGTGAGTCAAGTCCCTCGGCGACCCAGTACTTC.

The chain carries TRBV4-3 and TRBJ2-1; 11 bases are shared with TRBD2. The CDR3 covers 17 residues. Germline CDR1 and CDR2: LGHNA and YSLEER. Trimming took 2 bases from V and 0 from J; bases not matched to a gene: 3. The CDR3 DNA sequence: TGCGCCAGCAGCCAACCTAGCGGGAGGAGCTCCTACAATGAGCAGTTCTTC. It is translated as CASSQPSGRSSYNEQFF.